A selection of T cell receptor beta chains follows, all from one sample in a study of T cell repertoires in cytomegalovirus infection. TCRdb re-derived calls from the reads in MiXCR, one entry per CDR3 protein. The table shows hundreds of thousands of distinct CDR3 sequences, with roughly 46% occurring only once. These receptors lack a known antigen. This material consisted of cultured PBMCs, taken from culture after CMV antigen stimulation. The origin of the receptors is a human donor in good health (CMV status not recorded). Some clones in this sample may be carry-over from other donors' samples. CDR3s include the opening cysteine and the closing phenylalanine or tryptophan. A row's size may be missing; if present it is once, few, many or a size class.

J,V,size,CDR3
TRBJ2-7,TRBV7-6,few,CASSGYTGDAEQYF
TRBJ1-4,TRBV7-9,.,CASRANEKPFF
TRBJ2-2,TRBV11-3,few,CASRLAGNTGELFF
TRBJ1-4,TRBV6-6,.,CASSYSRQAVRKLFF
TRBJ2-1,TRBV5-4,.,CASSLGSGGASNEQFF
TRBJ1-1,TRBV6-1,few,CASGPSDRGLTEAFF
TRBJ2-1,TRBV6-5,.,CASSYRPGAYNEQFF
TRBJ2-7,TRBV7-6,.,CASSPFGGVYEQYF
TRBJ2-3,TRBV7-6,few,CASSFREGLHF
TRBJ1-1,TRBV7-9,many,CASSLEGSTPFF
TRBJ1-2,TRBV20-1,.,CSASSDRDYGYTF
TRBJ2-1,TRBV7-2,many,CASSPPNEQFF
TRBJ2-1,TRBV6-6,few,CASSYSGIRFYNEQFF
TRBJ2-5,TRBV7-2,.,CASSLTRGGGTQYF
TRBJ2-7,TRBV11-2,.,CASSPIANSSYEQYF
TRBJ1-1,TRBV18,.,CASSPPRAEAFF
TRBJ2-2,TRBV7-2,.,CASSETGGIGELFF
TRBJ2-6,TRBV10-3,.,CATGELATGANVLTF
TRBJ2-1,TRBV4-1,.,CASSRSPGLWGQFF
TRBJ1-5,TRBV5-5,.,CASSSGGLSNQPQHF
TRBJ2-1,TRBV12-3/TRBV12-4,few,CASRGGYNEQFF
TRBJ2-3,TRBV12-3/TRBV12-4,few,CASSSRVAGETDTQYF